These T cell receptor beta chains were read from a single sample in a study of blood T cell repertoires in COVID-19. The repertoire was sequenced with immunoSEQ multiplex PCR; TCRdb's copy has only in-frame clones and lacks some. This sample carries fewer than 350,000 clones, roughly 89% of them seen once, and the ten largest clones take approximately 5.2%. The sample was PBMCs or T cells enriched from blood (not recorded which). These receptors originate from a man aged 60 to 75 who had recovered from COVID-19. Each CDR3 is given with its conserved first and last residue. The D gene is left open where the match is weak. Clone size, where shown, is once, few, many, or a class for clones that have expanded.

>.|TRBJ2-7|TRBV2|TRBD2
TGTGCCAGCAAGACTAGCGGTACCTACGAGCAGTACTTC
CASKTSGTYEQYF
>.|TRBJ1-1|TRBV15|.
TGTGCCACCTCGGCGGGGGTGAACACTGAAGCTTTCTTT
CATSAGVNTEAFF
>.|TRBJ2-1|TRBV5-1|TRBD2
TGCGCCAGCAGCTTCCGGGAGGTGCTCAATGAGCAGTTCTTC
CASSFREVLNEQFF
>.|TRBJ1-2|TRBV29-1|.
TGCAGCGTTCCCCGACAGGATACTAACTATGGCTACACCTTC
CSVPRQDTNYGYTF
>few|TRBJ1-2|TRBV3-1/TRBV3-2|.
TGTGCCAGCAGCCAAGCCGGGACTAACTATGGCTACACCTTC
CASSQAGTNYGYTF
>.|TRBJ1-1|TRBV18|TRBD1
TGTGCCAGCTCACCATCGGCCGGGACAGGGAGCACTGAAGCTTTCTTT
CASSPSAGTGSTEAFF
>.|TRBJ2-5|TRBV7-9|.
TGTGCCAGCACCGGTGGACAGAGGGGAGGGAGCCAAGAGACCCAGTACTTC
CASTGGQRGGSQETQYF
>.|TRBJ2-3|TRBV6-2/TRBV6-3|.
TGTGCCAGCAGCCCCCGCTTACTCCCGAGGGCAGATACGCAGTATTTT
CASSPRLLPRADTQYF
>once|TRBJ2-1|TRBV18|.
TGTGCCAGCTCACCACTTCCGAGCGGCTCCTACAATGAGCAGTTCTTC
CASSPLPSGSYNEQFF
>.|TRBJ1-4|TRBV29-1|.
TGCAGCGTTGATCGGGGTTTGGGTGAAAAACTGTTTTTT
CSVDRGLGEKLFF
>.|TRBJ2-4|TRBV12-1|.
TGTGCCAGCAGCCCCGGACTAGCGGGAGTAGGAGGGGCCAAAAACATTCAGTACTTC
CASSPGLAGVGGAKNIQYF
>.|TRBJ1-2|TRBV12-3/TRBV12-4|.
TGTGCCAGCAGTTTAGTCAGGGGTTATGGCTACACCTTC
CASSLVRGYGYTF
>.|TRBJ2-3|TRBV10-3|.
TGTGCCATCAGTTCAGCGAGCACAGATACGCAGTATTTT
CAISSASTDTQYF
>.|TRBJ2-1|TRBV24-1|TRBD2
TGTGCCACCAGTGACTTAAAGCGGGAGGGCCAGCACAATGAGCAGTTCTTC
CATSDLKREGQHNEQFF
>once|TRBJ2-7|TRBV3-1/TRBV3-2|.
TGTGCCAGCAGCCAAGGCCGAAACTCCCCCTACGAGCAGTACTTC
CASSQGRNSPYEQYF
>.|TRBJ2-5|TRBV5-1|TRBD2
TGCGCCAGCAGCTTGGCGGCTAGCGGTGAGGAGACCCAGTACTTC
CASSLAASGEETQYF
>.|TRBJ2-1|TRBV7-3|.
TGTGCCAGCAGCCAAGGCCAGCGGCCCCGTGAGCAGTTCTTC
CASSQGQRPREQFF
>.|TRBJ2-5|TRBV28|.
TGTGCCAGCAGCCCCCCTCCGTTGCGTCAAGAGACCCAGTACTTC
CASSPPPLRQETQYF
>.|TRBJ2-3|TRBV11-2|.
TGTGCCAGCAGCGCTCAGGGGAATACGCAGTATTTT
CASSAQGNTQYF
>.|TRBJ2-5|TRBV7-3|TRBD1
TGTGCCAGCAGCTTCCGACAGGGGGAGACCCAGTACTTC
CASSFRQGETQYF
>.|TRBJ2-7|TRBV4-1|.
TGCGCCAGCAGCCAATCGCCTCACAGATCCTACGAGCAGTACTTC
CASSQSPHRSYEQYF
>.|TRBJ2-1|TRBV5-6|.
TGTGCCAGCAGCTTGGCTGGCGGGCTATCCTACAATGAGCAGTTCTTC
CASSLAGGLSYNEQFF
>.|TRBJ1-2|TRBV7-9|.
TGTGCCAGCAGCTTAGGAGCCCACAGGCCTATTGGCTACACCTTC
CASSLGAHRPIGYTF
>.|TRBJ2-2|TRBV28|.
TGTGCCAGCAGTCGGGACACCGGGGAGCTGTTTTTT
CASSRDTGELFF
>.|TRBJ2-7|TRBV6-1|TRBD2
TGTGCCAGCAGTGAACAGTCCCTAGCGGGGGCCTACGAGCAGTACTTC
CASSEQSLAGAYEQYF
>.|TRBJ2-7|TRBV12-3/TRBV12-4|TRBD1
TGTGCCAGCAGCCTGAGGGGGCTGGGCGAGCAGTACTTC
CASSLRGLGEQYF
>.|TRBJ2-1|TRBV9|TRBD2
TGTGCCAGCAGCGTTAGCGGGGACTTCTACAATGAGCAGTTCTTC
CASSVSGDFYNEQFF
>.|TRBJ1-4|TRBV3-1/TRBV3-2|TRBD1
TGTGCCAGCAGCCGGGGACAGGTCGCAACTAATGAAAAACTGTTTTTT
CASSRGQVATNEKLFF
>.|TRBJ2-5|TRBV5-1|TRBD1
TGCGCCAGCACCCCCTCGACAGGGCCCCAAGAGACCCAGTACTTC
CASTPSTGPQETQYF
>.|TRBJ2-7|TRBV6-5|.
TGTGCCAGCAGTTACAGGTCTAGAGGCTACGAGCAGTACTTC
CASSYRSRGYEQYF
>.|TRBJ2-2|TRBV5-1|.
TGCGCCAGCAGCTTGGATCCGACCGGGGAGCTGTTTTTT
CASSLDPTGELFF